The sample holds many counts of the clone carrying this T cell receptor beta chain. Amplified material comprised TCR beta CDR3 regions derived from RNA transcripts. HTBI-primed RT-PCR formed the first round, and a multiplex PCR formed the second. Using its own MiXCR run on the multiplex PCR reads, TCRdb lists one record per CDR3 protein. Here the sample spans 400,000 or so distinct CDR3 sequences, roughly 15% being singletons. The data stem from a study of Graves' ophthalmopathy and Graves' hyperthyroidism. In the study overall: The authors collected peripheral blood at initial diagnosis, before any treatment.

The V gene lost 5 bases and the J gene lost 0 bases, with 9 bases spanning the gap. Germline V gives CDR1 SGHRS, CDR2 YFSETQ. The CDR3 totals 15 residues. This clonotype was sampled from a young woman with stable Graves' hyperthyroidism. The chain employs TRBV5-1 and TRBJ1-6; tentative D call: TRBD1 (6 bases). The sequencing input was peripheral blood. The CDR3 DNA reads TGCGCCAGCAGTGCGGACAGCTCCTATAATTCACCCCTCCACTTT. Protein: CASSADSSYNSPLHF. The variable domain in full, with the rest retrieved from reference TRBV5-1 and TRBJ1-6, is KAGVTQTPRYLIKTRGQQVTLSCSPISGHRSVSWYQQTPGQGLQFLFEYFSETQRNKGNFPGRFSGRQFSNSRSEMNVSTLELGDSALYLCASSADSSYNSPLHFGNGTRLTVT.